The 22 T cell receptor beta chains below come from one sample, sequenced in a study of circulating and synovial CD4+ cells in juvenile arthritis. Generated by immunoSEQ multiplex PCR, the TCRdb table keeps only in-frame clones and is missing some. This table holds 30,000 to 40,000 clones, less than 97% found once. The sample was CD4+ T cells from blood. The receptors were sampled from a human donor with juvenile idiopathic arthritis.

The V gene is TRBV5-4, the J gene TRBJ2-3, with 8 bases that match TRBD1. Germline V lookup: CDR1 SGHNT, CDR2 YYREEE (reference sequence). V shed 4 bases, J shed 2 bases, and the junction held 6 bases outside the gene matches. The CDR3 has 15 residues. The CDR3 region is CASSPDRANTDTQYF. In DNA, the CDR3 is TGTGCCAGCAGCCCGGACAGGGCTAACACAGATACGCAGTATTTT.

V is TRBV5-6 and J is TRBJ2-5; TRBD2 aligns across 13 bases. With the DNA end fitting TRBJ2-7 better, the J assignment may be wrong. The CDR3 length is 15 residues. In germline, CDR1 is SGHDT, CDR2 YYEEEE. The CDR3 is CASSRGTSGTYEQYF. The CDR3 bases are TGTGCCAGCAGCAGGGGGACTAGCGGGACCTACGAGCAGTACTTC.

The CDR3, as DNA: TGTGCCAGCTCACCAGGCAGGGACTACGAGCAGTACTTC. The encoded protein is CASSPGRDYEQYF. This rearrangement joins TRBV18 to TRBJ2-5, with D perhaps TRBD1 (5 bases). Near its end, the DNA agrees better with TRBJ2-7, so the J call may be wrong. Germline V gives CDR1 KGHSH, CDR2 LQKENI. CDR3 length: 13 amino acids.

The genes are TRBV4-2 and TRBJ2-7, with D maybe TRBD1 (5 bases). Per germline, CDR1 LGHNA and CDR2 YNFKEQ. The CDR3 is made up of 16 amino acids. V was trimmed by 0 bases and J by 5 bases, leaving 17 bases between them. This CDR3 is CASSQEWAGKGHEQYF. The CDR3 DNA sequence: TGTGCCAGCAGCCAAGAATGGGCAGGGAAAGGCCACGAGCAGTACTTC.

The CDR3 sequence is CASSSPGDLGQFF. The CDR3 DNA reads as TGTGCCAGCAGTTCGCCAGGGGACCTAGGGCAGTTCTTC. This chain joins TRBV28 and TRBJ2-1; weak D call: TRBD1 (6 bases). Germline assignment: CDR1 MDHEN and CDR2 SYDVKM. The V end lost 4 bases, the J end lost 12 bases, and 16 bases lay between the germline ends. There are 13 residues in the CDR3.

This chain joins TRBV5-6 and TRBJ2-5, with a possible D match to TRBD1 (5 bases). Germline CDR1 and CDR2: SGHDT and YYEEEE. This CDR3 region has 14 residues. V lost 7 bases and J 6 bases, leaving 19 bases between the germline ends. CDR3 sequence reads: CASAPLQVGKTQYF. DNA for the CDR3: TGTGCCAGCGCACCGCTACAGGTCGGAAAGACCCAGTACTTC.

The chain uses TRBV25-1 and TRBJ2-7; TRBD1 matches at 9 bases. The CDR3 is made up of 14 amino acids. V gave up 6 bases and J gave up 2 bases; unmatched junction bases: 5. Germline V gives CDR1 MGHDK, CDR2 SYGVNS. The CDR3 sequence is CASRGQGLPYEQYF. The CDR3, as DNA: TGTGCCAGCAGAGGACAGGGGTTGCCCTACGAGCAGTACTTC.

A word on this clone: The junction and the germline gene differ at one end; a read error may be behind it. Other DNA sequences from this sample encode an identical CDR3 as well. The gene calls are TRBV19 and TRBJ1-6, with D perhaps TRBD1 (6 bases). This CDR3 has 17 residues. The germline gives CDR1 LNHDA, CDR2 SQIVND (reference sequence). The CDR3 DNA is TGTGCCAGTAGTACGGCAGGGGCGGCCTCCTATAATTCCCCCCTCCACTTT. Translation: CASSTAGAASYNSPLHF.

CDR3 amino acids: CASSEAGQGLFNSPLHF. Written as DNA, the CDR3 is TGTGCCAGTAGTGAAGCGGGACAGGGACTTTTTAATTCACCCCTCCACTTT. The chain links TRBV19 to TRBJ1-6, with 9 positions matching TRBD1. The ends lost 5 bases at V and 6 bases at J; junction bases unmatched: 11. Germline V lookup: CDR1 LNHDA, CDR2 SQIVND (reference sequence). CDR3 size: 17 residues.

V is TRBV7-9 and J is TRBJ2-5; no definite D call. The CDR3 contains 14 residues. V was clipped by 2 bases and J by 2 bases, with 9 bases between them. Germline values: CDR1 SEHNR, CDR2 FQNEAQ (reference sequence). This CDR3 reads CASSLSNRQETQYF. CDR3 nucleotide sequence: TGTGCCAGCAGCTTAAGCAACAGACAAGAGACCCAGTACTTC. Full variable domain (missing parts from reference TRBV7-9 and TRBJ2-5): DTGVSQNPRHKITKRGQNVTFRCDPISEHNRLYWYRQTLGQGPEFLTYFQNEAQLEKSRLLSDRFSAERPKGSFSTLEIQRTEQGDSAMYLCASSLSNRQETQYFGPGTRLLVL.

V usage is TRBV5-1 and J usage is TRBJ2-7; 9 nucleotides match TRBD1. CDR3 length: 15 residues. Germline V gene sequence: CDR1 SGHRS, CDR2 YFSETQ. J gave up 4 bases and V 4 bases, and 9 bases lay outside the gene matches. The CDR3 sequence is CASSGQPGQGYEQYF. DNA of the CDR3: TGCGCCAGCAGCGGGCAGCCGGGACAGGGTTACGAGCAGTACTTC.

This clone was counted a single time. This chain connects TRBV7-2 to TRBJ1-2, with TRBD1 matching over 8 bases. Trimming cost V 6 bases and J 3 bases; bases outside gene matches: 3. The CDR3 is made up of 13 amino acids. The germline CDR1 and CDR2 sequences are SGHTA and FQGNSA. The CDR3 DNA is TGTGCCAGCAGACAGACAGGGGACTATGGCTACACCTTC. This gives the protein CASRQTGDYGYTF.

The V call is TRBV5-4, the J call TRBJ1-2, with TRBD1 matching 7 bases. The CDR3 is 14 amino acids. J gave up 5 bases and V 5 bases, and 9 bases lay outside the gene matches. The germline V gene encodes CDR1 SGHNT and CDR2 YYREEE (reference sequence). The CDR3 loop reads CASSQPGQNYGYTF. The DNA for the CDR3 is TGTGCCAGCAGTCAACCGGGACAGAATTATGGCTACACCTTC.

This rearrangement joins TRBV2 to TRBJ2-7, with 10 bases lining up with TRBD2. The CDR3 totals 15 residues. In germline, CDR1 is SNHLY, CDR2 FYNNEI. Trimming at V came to 7 bases and at J to 2 bases, leaving 8 bases not matched to a gene. DNA for the CDR3: TGTGCCAGCAACCTAAGAACTAGCGGGACCTACGAGCAGTACTTC. Translated, it gives CASNLRTSGTYEQYF. Based on the CDR3 plus reference TRBV2 and TRBJ2-7, the full variable domain is EPEVTQTPSHQVTQMGQEVILRCVPISNHLYFYWYRQILGQKVEFLVSFYNNEISEKSEIFDDQFSVERPDGSNFTLKIRSTKLEDSAMYFCASNLRTSGTYEQYFGPGTRLTVT.

The chain recombines TRBV5-1 with TRBJ2-5; TRBD2 agrees at 10 bases. CDR3 length: 16 residues. After removal of 5 bases from V and 4 bases from J, the junction contained 11 bases not matched to a gene. The germline gives CDR1 SGHRS, CDR2 YFSETQ. Here the CDR3 DNA reads TGCGCCAGCAGAGTTGGTTCTAGCGGGGGTGGAGAGACCCAGTACTTC. This gives the protein CASRVGSSGGGETQYF.

The CDR3: CASTPQGGNQPQHF. Written as DNA, the CDR3 is TGTGCCAGCACCCCACAGGGGGGTAATCAGCCCCAGCATTTT. The chain couples TRBV6-5 to TRBJ1-5, with 8 nucleotides matching TRBD1. V lost 7 bases and J lost 4; bases outside the gene matches: 6. The CDR3 contains 14 residues. Germline CDR1 reads MNHEY; CDR2 reads SVGAGI.

This chain joins TRBV12-5 and TRBJ1-1, with 7 bases that match TRBD1. Losses at the gene ends were 0 bases for V and 1 base for J; bases not matched to a gene: 5. The CDR3 runs to 16 residues. Germline loops: CDR1 LGHNT, CDR2 FRNRAP. The CDR3 region is CASGLVTGTENTEAFF. The CDR3 DNA reads as TGTGCTAGTGGTTTGGTGACCGGGACAGAGAACACTGAAGCTTTCTTT.

With regard to this clone: One end of the junction does not line up with germline, which may come from a read error. The CDR3 DNA sequence: TGTGCCTGGGGTGTCGGACAGGGTGGGAGATACGAGCAGTACTTC. It specifies CAWGVGQGGRYEQYF. The rearrangement joins TRBV30 to TRBJ2-7, with 8 bases that match TRBD1. The CDR3 runs 15 residues. Germline V CDR1 and CDR2: GTSNPN, SVGIG (reference sequence).

This chain uses TRBV2 with TRBJ2-3; TRBD1 matches at 8 bases. V shed 2 bases, J shed 0 bases, and the junction held 13 bases outside the gene matches. Germline V lookup: CDR1 SNHLY, CDR2 FYNNEI. The CDR3 length is 19 residues. CDR3 amino acids: CASSEYARSGGWSTDTQYF. For the CDR3, the DNA is TGTGCCAGCAGTGAATACGCCCGTTCAGGGGGCTGGAGCACAGATACGCAGTATTTT. Variable domain in full (rest from reference TRBV2 and TRBJ2-3): EPEVTQTPSHQVTQMGQEVILRCVPISNHLYFYWYRQILGQKVEFLVSFYNNEISEKSEIFDDQFSVERPDGSNFTLKIRSTKLEDSAMYFCASSEYARSGGWSTDTQYFGPGTRLTVL.

The chain employs TRBV6-5 and TRBJ2-1; 10 positions agree with TRBD2. Germline CDR1 reads MNHEY; CDR2 reads SVGAGI. The CDR3 is made up of 14 amino acids. The J segment lost 5 bases and the V segment lost 4 bases, leaving 2 bases of the junction unmatched. CDR3 in amino acids: CASSFGLADNEQFF. In DNA form, the CDR3 reads TGTGCCAGCAGTTTCGGACTAGCGGACAATGAGCAGTTCTTC.

The chain employs TRBV27 and TRBJ2-3; no clear D. The CDR3 extends over 14 amino acids. Germline CDR1 and CDR2: MNHEY and SMNVEV (reference sequence). V was trimmed by 3 bases and J by 2 bases, leaving 9 bases between them. The CDR3 DNA is TGTGCCAGCAGTTTCAAACTATTCACAGATACGCAGTATTTT. It translates to CASSFKLFTDTQYF.

V and J are TRBV28 and TRBJ1-5, with 7 positions matching TRBD1. The CDR3 covers 16 residues. Trimming removed 7 bases from V and 0 bases from J; junction bases left unmatched: 9. The germline CDR1 and CDR2 sequences are MDHEN and SYDVKM. The DNA of the CDR3 is TGTGCCAGCAAACAACGGACAGGTCATAGCAATCAGCCCCAGCATTTT. It yields the protein CASKQRTGHSNQPQHF.